The subject of this entry is one T cell receptor beta chain. Semi-nested PCR with Nested Universal Primer A followed constant-region reverse priming of full-length variable regions. TCRdb called the 5' RACE reads again in MiXCR, with one record for every CDR3 protein. The profile shows around 6,400 distinct CDR3 sequences, around 64% of them singletons. The germline V gene encodes CDR1 MGHRA and CDR2 YSYEKL. V was pared by 3 bases and J by 7 bases, with 13 bases of the junction left unmatched. The CDR3 consists of 16 residues. CD4+CD45RO+CD25- cells were isolated as memory CD4+ T cells. The J gene is TRBJ2-3, the V gene TRBV4-1, with 7 bases aligning to TRBD2. The sequence derives from a female donor with breast cancer. Sequencing was done on a sample of tumor-infiltrating memory CD4+ T cells sorted from the breast tumor. Regarding subset: memory CD4+ T cells, CD4+CD45RO+CD25-. For the CDR3, the DNA is TGCGCCAGCAGCCAGGAACCGGGACTACAAGGAAATACGCAGTATTTT. As protein: CASSQEPGLQGNTQYF.